One sample yielded the 12 T cell receptor beta chains listed below, sequenced in a study of blood T cell repertoires in COVID-19. Assay: immunoSEQ multiplex PCR; the TCRdb copy retains only in-frame clones and omits some. The table lists over 400,000 clones, approximately 83% of them singletons. Sequencing was carried out using peripheral blood. Receptors were obtained from a human donor in a cohort sampled during active COVID-19.

The V and J genes are TRBV18 and TRBJ1-1; D may be TRBD1 (5 bases). The V gene lost 5 bases and the J gene lost 2 bases, with 9 bases spanning the gap. This CDR3 is 13 amino acids long. Germline lookup yields CDR1 KGHSH and CDR2 LQKENI. DNA of the CDR3: TGTGCCAGCTCAATAGACAGCAACACTGAAGCTTTCTTT. Its translation is CASSIDSNTEAFF. Supplemented by reference TRBV18 and TRBJ1-1, the full variable domain reads NAGVMQNPRHLVRRRGQEARLRCSPMKGHSHVYWYRQLPEEGLKFMVYLQKENIIDESGMPKERFSAEFPKEGPSILRIQQVVRGDSAAYFCASSIDSNTEAFFGQGTRLTVV.

This clone occurred a few times. The J gene is TRBJ2-7, the V gene TRBV7-2, with no clear D. Trimming pared 5 bases from V and 0 bases from J, leaving 5 bases between. CDR1 is SGHTA and CDR2 is FQGNSA in the germline V gene. The CDR3 extends over 12 amino acids. The CDR3 coding sequence is TGTGCCAGCAGCCCGAGCTCCTACGAGCAGTACTTC. Its protein product is CASSPSSYEQYF.

The J gene is TRBJ1-5, the V gene TRBV21-1; the table's D call TRBD1 went unverified against the DNA. TRBV21-1 is tagged as a pseudogene. The CDR3 runs to 17 residues. In DNA form, the CDR3 reads TGTGCCAGCAGCTATGGACAGGCCGACTCGCCCAATCAGCCCCAGCATTTT. The encoded protein is CASSYGQADSPNQPQHF.

Notes on this clone: The sample has other DNA sequences that encode this CDR3 too. The chain employs TRBV18 and TRBJ2-5, with D possibly matching TRBD1 (5 bases). Germline-derived CDR1 and CDR2 are KGHSH and LQKENI. V lost 2 bases, J lost 5 bases, and 6 bases lay in between. CDR3 size: 12 residues. The CDR3 region has the DNA TGTGCCAGCTCACCAGCAGGGGAGACCCAGTACTTC. It yields the protein CASSPAGETQYF.

This chain connects TRBV4-2 to TRBJ1-2; tentatively, D is TRBD1 (5 bases). Germline V gene lookup returns CDR1 LGHNA and CDR2 YNFKEQ. The V and J ends lost 3 bases and 3 bases respectively, with 20 bases between them. The CDR3 is made up of 17 amino acids. The CDR3 protein is CASSHRFQGQVDYGYTF. The CDR3 nucleotides read TGTGCCAGCAGCCACCGCTTCCAGGGCCAGGTTGACTATGGCTACACCTTC.

This chain joins TRBV10-3 and TRBJ1-2; perhaps TRBD1 as D (6 bases). This CDR3 is 13 amino acids long. From germline, CDR1 is ENHRY and CDR2 SYGVKD. V lost 3 bases, J lost 9 bases, and 14 bases lay in between. Here the CDR3 DNA reads TGTGCCATCAGTGATGGACAGCCCCATCGCTACACCTTC. It codes for CAISDGQPHRYTF.

The gene calls are TRBV9 and TRBJ2-1, with a tentative D call TRBD1 (5 bases). In germline, CDR1 is SGDLS, CDR2 YYNGEE. V lost 3 bases, J lost 8 bases, and 9 bases lay in between. CDR3 length equals 12 residues. CDR3 region: CASSARDDEQFF. The CDR3 DNA is TGTGCCAGCAGCGCCAGGGATGATGAGCAGTTCTTC. Supplemented by reference TRBV9 and TRBJ2-1, the full variable domain reads DSGVTQTPKHLITATGQRVTLRCSPRSGDLSVYWYQQSLDQGLQFLIQYYNGEERAKGNILERFSAQQFPDLHSELNLSSLELGDSALYFCASSARDDEQFFGPGTRLTVL.

The V call is TRBV10-1, the J call TRBJ2-5, with 9 nucleotides matching TRBD1. The germline V gene encodes CDR1 WNHNN and CDR2 SYGVQD (reference sequence). This CDR3 comprises 14 residues. Trimming at V came to 6 bases and at J to 0 bases, leaving 2 bases not matched to a gene. The DNA for the CDR3 is TGCGCCAGCAGCCGGGACAGGGACCAAGAGACCCAGTACTTC. The encoded protein is CASSRDRDQETQYF.

The chain uses TRBV3-1 (or the pseudogene TRBV3-2) and TRBJ1-1; 10 nucleotides line up with TRBD1. V shed 1 base, J shed 0 bases, and the junction held 8 bases outside the gene matches. CDR3 length: 18 amino acids. Germline V gives CDR1 LGHDT, CDR2 YNNKEL (reference sequence). DNA for the CDR3: TGTGCCAGCAGCCAAGCCGGAGACAGGGGGCTTGTGAACACTGAAGCTTTCTTT. This sequence encodes CASSQAGDRGLVNTEAFF.

The J gene is TRBJ2-3, the V gene TRBV6-2 or TRBV6-3; a weak D match, TRBD2 (5 bases). The CDR3 runs to 15 residues. The V and J ends lost 2 bases and 4 bases respectively, with 13 bases between them. Germline values: CDR1 MNHEY, CDR2 SVGEGT. CDR3 DNA: TGTGCCAGCAGTTACCCTCGACGGAGGCCAGATACGCAGTATTTT. Protein product: CASSYPRRRPDTQYF.

The genes are TRBV5-1 and TRBJ2-1; TRBD2 agrees at 8 bases. V gave up 1 base and J gave up 1 base; unmatched junction bases: 4. From germline, CDR1 is SGHRS and CDR2 YFSETQ. The CDR3 totals 16 residues. The CDR3 is CASSLPASGSYNEQFF. The CDR3 coding sequence is TGCGCCAGCAGCTTGCCGGCTAGCGGGTCCTACAATGAGCAGTTCTTC.

A note on this clone: In the same sample, other DNA sequences code for this CDR3. The V call is TRBV19, the J call TRBJ2-2, with 9 bases fitting TRBD2. The CDR3 has 14 amino acids. Germline CDR1 LNHDA, CDR2 SQIVND (reference sequence). The J segment lost 5 bases and the V segment lost 10 bases, leaving 8 bases of the junction unmatched. Written as DNA, the CDR3 is TGTGCCACTTCAGCGGGAGGAGGGACCGGGGAGCTGTTTTTT. As protein: CATSAGGGTGELFF.